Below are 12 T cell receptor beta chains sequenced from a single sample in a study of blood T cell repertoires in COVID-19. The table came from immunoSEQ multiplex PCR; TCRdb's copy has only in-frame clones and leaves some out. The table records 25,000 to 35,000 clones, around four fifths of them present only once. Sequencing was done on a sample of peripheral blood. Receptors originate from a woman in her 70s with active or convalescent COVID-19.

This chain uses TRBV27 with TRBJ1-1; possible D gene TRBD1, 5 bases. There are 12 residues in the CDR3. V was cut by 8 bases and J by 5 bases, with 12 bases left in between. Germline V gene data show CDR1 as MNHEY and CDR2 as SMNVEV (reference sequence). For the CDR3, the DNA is TGTGCCAGCTCGAACCACAGGACTGAAGCTTTCTTT. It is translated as CASSNHRTEAFF.

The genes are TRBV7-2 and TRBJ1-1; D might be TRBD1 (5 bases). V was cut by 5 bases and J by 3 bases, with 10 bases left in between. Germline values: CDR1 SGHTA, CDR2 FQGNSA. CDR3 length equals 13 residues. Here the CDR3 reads CASSPDTYTEAFF. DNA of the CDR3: TGTGCCAGCAGCCCGGACACATACACTGAAGCTTTCTTT. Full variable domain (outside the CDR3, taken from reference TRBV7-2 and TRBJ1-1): GAGVSQSPSNKVTEKGKDVELRCDPISGHTALYWYRQSLGQGLEFLIYFQGNSAPDKSGLPSDRFSAERTGGSVSTLTIQRTQQEDSAVYLCASSPDTYTEAFFGQGTRLTVV.

CDR3 residues: CASRRGGNSPLHF. The CDR3 nucleotides are TGTGCCAGCCGTCGAGGAGGGAATTCACCCCTCCACTTT. The chain links TRBV6-5 to TRBJ1-6; D remains unclear. Germline V gene sequence: CDR1 MNHEY, CDR2 SVGAGI. Trimming cost V 8 bases and J 7 bases, with 12 bases left between them. CDR3 length equals 13 residues.

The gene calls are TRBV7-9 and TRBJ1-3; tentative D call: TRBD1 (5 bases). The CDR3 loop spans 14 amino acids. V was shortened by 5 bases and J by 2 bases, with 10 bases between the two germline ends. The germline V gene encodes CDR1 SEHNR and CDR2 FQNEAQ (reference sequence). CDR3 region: CASSPSGAGNTIYF. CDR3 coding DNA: TGTGCCAGCAGCCCCTCGGGGGCTGGAAACACCATATATTTT.

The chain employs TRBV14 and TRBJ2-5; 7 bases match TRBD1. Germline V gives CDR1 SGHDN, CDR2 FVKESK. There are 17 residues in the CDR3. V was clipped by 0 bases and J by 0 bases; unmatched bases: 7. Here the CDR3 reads CASSQDVGQQYQETQYF. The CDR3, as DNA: TGTGCCAGCAGCCAAGATGTGGGACAGCAGTACCAAGAGACCCAGTACTTC.

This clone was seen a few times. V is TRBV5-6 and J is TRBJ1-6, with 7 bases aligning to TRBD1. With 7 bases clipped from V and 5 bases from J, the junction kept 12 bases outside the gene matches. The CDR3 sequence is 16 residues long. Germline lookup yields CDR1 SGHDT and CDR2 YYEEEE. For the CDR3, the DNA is TGTGCCAGCGGATCGATAACAGGGGCGGATAATTCACCCCTCCACTTT. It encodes CASGSITGADNSPLHF.

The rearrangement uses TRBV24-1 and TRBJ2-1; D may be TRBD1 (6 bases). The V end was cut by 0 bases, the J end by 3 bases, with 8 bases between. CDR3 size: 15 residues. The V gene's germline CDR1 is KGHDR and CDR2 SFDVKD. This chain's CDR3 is CATSDLTRGYNEQFF. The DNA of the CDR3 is TGTGCCACCAGTGATTTGACCAGGGGCTACAATGAGCAGTTCTTC.

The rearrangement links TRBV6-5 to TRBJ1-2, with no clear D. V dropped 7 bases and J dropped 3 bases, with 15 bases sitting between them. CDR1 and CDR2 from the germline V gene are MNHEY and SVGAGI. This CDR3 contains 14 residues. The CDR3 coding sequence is TGTGCCAGCACCCTCAACCCCGGGTACTATGGCTACACCTTC. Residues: CASTLNPGYYGYTF.

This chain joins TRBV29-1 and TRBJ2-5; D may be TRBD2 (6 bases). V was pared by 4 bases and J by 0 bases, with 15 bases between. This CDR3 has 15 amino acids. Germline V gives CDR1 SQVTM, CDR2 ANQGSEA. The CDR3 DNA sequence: TGCAGCGTTGTGGGAACACGGGGGTACCAAGAGACCCAGTACTTC. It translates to CSVVGTRGYQETQYF.

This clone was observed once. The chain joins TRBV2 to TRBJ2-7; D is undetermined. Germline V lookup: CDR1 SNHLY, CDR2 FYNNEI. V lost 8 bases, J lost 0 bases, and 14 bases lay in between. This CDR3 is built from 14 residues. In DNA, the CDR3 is TGTGCCAGCCGCGGCGGAAGGAGCTCCTACGAGCAGTACTTC. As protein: CASRGGRSSYEQYF.

In DNA form, the CDR3 reads TGTGCCAGCAGCCCACTTAGCGGGAGAGACTACAATGAGCAGTTCTTC. It is translated as CASSPLSGRDYNEQFF. The chain uses TRBV7-9 and TRBJ2-1, with TRBD2 matching over 9 bases. Germline CDR1 is SEHNR and CDR2 is FQNEAQ (reference sequence). With 5 bases clipped from V and 3 bases from J, the junction kept 8 bases outside the gene matches. There are 16 residues in the CDR3.

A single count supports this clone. Here the CDR3 DNA reads TGTGCCAGCAGCAACACTCCAATGAGGACTGAAGCTTTCTTT. Amino acids: CASSNTPMRTEAFF. The chain couples TRBV28 to TRBJ1-1; D remains ambiguous. Trimming cost V 6 bases and J 5 bases, with 16 bases left between them. The CDR3 length is 14 residues. Germline lookup yields CDR1 MDHEN and CDR2 SYDVKM.